The T cell receptor (beta chain) described here comes from a study of blood T cell repertoires in COVID-19. On the study more broadly: The origin of the acute and convalescent COVID-19 samples was the United States, Italy and Spain. Sources were T cells, B-cell-depleted T cells, or PBMCs; the material itself was cDNA or gDNA.

In the original workflow: Amplifying reference gene primers gave estimates of nucleated cell counts. Generated by immunoSEQ multiplex PCR, the TCRdb table keeps only in-frame clones and is missing some. V, J and clone size were drawn from that table, and D and trimming were deduced from the DNA. The table has 650,000 to 800,000 clones, more than 80% seen once. The germline gives CDR1 MNHEY, CDR2 SMNVEV (reference sequence). Trimming cost V 5 bases and J 0 bases; bases outside gene matches: 3. This CDR3 region has 16 residues. This TCR was sampled from a woman aged 18-29 years with acute or convalescent COVID-19. Sequencing input: peripheral blood. J is TRBJ1-6 and V is TRBV27; TRBD1 matches at 8 bases. CDR3 nucleotide sequence: TGTGCCAGCAGTCTCAGGGGGCGCTCCTATAATTCACCCCTCCACTTT. Translating it yields CASSLRGRSYNSPLHF.